A single TCR beta chain is shown here with its context. Its antigen is currently unknown. The donors, healthy adults who were HIV-negative, had experienced no recent acute infections or vaccinations. The source of the sample is a study of shared clonotypes between healthy human individuals. Study details: CD4 naive and memory got three plates each, CD8 naive two, CD8 memory one.

The input for sorted-subset replicate PCRs was around 0.2 ug DNA, some 30,000 T cell genomes. Here immunoSEQ multiplex PCR was the method, and the copy in TCRdb shows in-frame clones only, minus some. In the table there are about 2.4 million clones, just over 90% of which are singletons. General study points: Compared with clonotypes that all four donors shared, non-shared clonotypes had lower generation probabilities.

The origin of this receptor is a man between 18 and 29 years old in good health. Input material: naive CD4+ T cells sorted from blood. Subset in this sample: CD45RA+ positively selected.

For the CDR3, the DNA is TGTGCCAGCACCAGTACCGGTGAAGCTTTCTTT. It yields the protein CASTSTGEAFF. The chain carries TRBV21-1 and TRBJ1-1. TRBV21-1 is marked as a pseudogene. The CDR3 is made up of 11 amino acids.